A single sample gave rise to the 4 T cell receptor beta chains below, sequenced in a study of T cell changes during pregnancy in multiple sclerosis. Sequencing was performed with immunoSEQ multiplex PCR; in TCRdb, only in-frame clones are kept and a portion is missing. This sample carries fewer than 90,000 clones, roughly 89% of them seen once, and the ten largest clones take roughly 0.8%. This specimen was peripheral blood, taken in the second trimester of pregnancy. These receptors came from a female donor with multiple sclerosis, enrolled in a pregnancy study.

The chain carries TRBV18 and TRBJ1-5; TRBD1 is a possible D gene (6 bases). With 5 bases removed from V and 5 bases from J, the gap between germline ends came to 13 bases. In germline, CDR1 is KGHSH, CDR2 LQKENI. The CDR3 contains 14 residues. In DNA form, the CDR3 reads TGTGCCAGCTCAGTTCAGGGGCTGCATCAGCCCCAGCATTTT. Translated, it gives CASSVQGLHQPQHF. The variable domain in full, completed from reference TRBV18 and TRBJ1-5, reads NAGVMQNPRHLVRRRGQEARLRCSPMKGHSHVYWYRQLPEEGLKFMVYLQKENIIDESGMPKERFSAEFPKEGPSILRIQQVVRGDSAAYFCASSVQGLHQPQHFGDGTRLSIL.

The rearrangement links TRBV9 to TRBJ1-2; 9 nucleotides align to TRBD1. Germline trimming cut 2 bases from V and 8 bases from J; bases unmatched to any gene: 4. Germline lookup yields CDR1 SGDLS and CDR2 YYNGEE. CDR3 size: 13 residues. The CDR3 DNA reads TGTGCCAGCAGCGTGGGACAGGGTGGCGGCTACACCTTC. It translates to CASSVGQGGGYTF. The full variable domain, its missing parts supplied by reference TRBV9 and TRBJ1-2, is DSGVTQTPKHLITATGQRVTLRCSPRSGDLSVYWYQQSLDQGLQFLIQYYNGEERAKGNILERFSAQQFPDLHSELNLSSLELGDSALYFCASSVGQGGGYTFGSGTRLTVV.

The rearrangement links TRBV18 to TRBJ1-1; TRBD1 agrees at 10 bases. This CDR3 is built from 16 residues. Germline V gives CDR1 KGHSH, CDR2 LQKENI. Unmatched junction bases numbered 12, after V lost 6 bases and J lost 5 bases. CDR3 nucleotide sequence: TGTGCCAGCTCTTCCTCCCTGAGACAGGGGGCTACTGAAGCTTTCTTT. Protein sequence: CASSSSLRQGATEAFF.

The CDR3: CASSETARDSLNQPQHF. The CDR3, as DNA: TGTGCCAGCAGTGAAACGGCCCGGGACAGCTTGAATCAGCCCCAGCATTTT. The genes are TRBV2 and TRBJ1-5; 7 bases line up with TRBD1. Germline CDR1 and CDR2: SNHLY and FYNNEI. This CDR3 contains 17 residues. The ends lost 2 bases at V and 4 bases at J; junction bases unmatched: 11.